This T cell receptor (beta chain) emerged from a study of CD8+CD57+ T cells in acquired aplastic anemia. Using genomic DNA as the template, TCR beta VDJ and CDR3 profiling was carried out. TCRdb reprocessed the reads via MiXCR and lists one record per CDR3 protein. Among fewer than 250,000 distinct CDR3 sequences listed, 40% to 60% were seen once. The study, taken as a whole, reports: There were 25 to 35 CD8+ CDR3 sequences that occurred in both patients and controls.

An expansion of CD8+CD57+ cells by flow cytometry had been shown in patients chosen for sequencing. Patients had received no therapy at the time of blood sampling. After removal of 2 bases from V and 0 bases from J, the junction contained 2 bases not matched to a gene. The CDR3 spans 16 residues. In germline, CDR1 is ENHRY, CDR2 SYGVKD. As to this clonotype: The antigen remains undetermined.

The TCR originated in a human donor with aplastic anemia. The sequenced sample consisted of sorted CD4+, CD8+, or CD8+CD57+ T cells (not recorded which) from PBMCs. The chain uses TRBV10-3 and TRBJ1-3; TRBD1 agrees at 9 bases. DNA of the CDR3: TGTGCCATCAGTGAGGGGACAGGGCACTCTGGAAACACCATATATTTT. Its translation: CAISEGTGHSGNTIYF.